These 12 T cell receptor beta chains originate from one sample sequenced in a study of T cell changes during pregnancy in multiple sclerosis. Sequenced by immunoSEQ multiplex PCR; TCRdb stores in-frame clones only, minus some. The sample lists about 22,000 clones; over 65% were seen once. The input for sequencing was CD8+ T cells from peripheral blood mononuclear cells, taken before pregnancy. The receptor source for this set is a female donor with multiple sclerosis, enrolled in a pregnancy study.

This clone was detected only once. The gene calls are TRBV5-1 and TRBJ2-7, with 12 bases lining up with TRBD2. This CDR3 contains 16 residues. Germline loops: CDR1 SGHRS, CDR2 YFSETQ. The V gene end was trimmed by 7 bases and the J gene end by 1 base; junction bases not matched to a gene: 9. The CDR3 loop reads CASFRTSGTKSYEQYF. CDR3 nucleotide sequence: TGCGCCAGCTTTAGGACTAGCGGGACGAAATCCTACGAGCAGTACTTC. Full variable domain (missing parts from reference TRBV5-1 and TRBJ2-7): KAGVTQTPRYLIKTRGQQVTLSCSPISGHRSVSWYQQTPGQGLQFLFEYFSETQRNKGNFPGRFSGRQFSNSRSEMNVSTLELGDSALYLCASFRTSGTKSYEQYFGPGTRLTVT.

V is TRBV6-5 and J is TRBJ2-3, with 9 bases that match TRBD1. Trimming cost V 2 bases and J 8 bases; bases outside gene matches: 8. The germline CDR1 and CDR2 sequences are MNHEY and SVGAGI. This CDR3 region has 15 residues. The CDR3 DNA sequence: TGTGCCAGCAGTTACGGCGGGACAGGGCGGCGTACGCAGTATTTT. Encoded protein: CASSYGGTGRRTQYF.

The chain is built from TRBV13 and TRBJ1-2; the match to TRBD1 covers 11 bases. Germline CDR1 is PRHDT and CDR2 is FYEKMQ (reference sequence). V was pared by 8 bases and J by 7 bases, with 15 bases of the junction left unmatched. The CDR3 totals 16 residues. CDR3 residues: CASDRRTGDRGGGYTF. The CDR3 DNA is TGTGCCAGCGACCGGAGAACAGGGGACAGGGGGGGTGGCTACACCTTC.

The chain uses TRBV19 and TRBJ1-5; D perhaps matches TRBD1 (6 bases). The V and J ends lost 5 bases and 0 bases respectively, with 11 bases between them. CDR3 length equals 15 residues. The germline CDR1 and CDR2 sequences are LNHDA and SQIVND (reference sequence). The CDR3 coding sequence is TGTGCCAGTAGTTCCGACAGGACTAGCAATCAGCCCCAGCATTTT. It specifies CASSSDRTSNQPQHF.

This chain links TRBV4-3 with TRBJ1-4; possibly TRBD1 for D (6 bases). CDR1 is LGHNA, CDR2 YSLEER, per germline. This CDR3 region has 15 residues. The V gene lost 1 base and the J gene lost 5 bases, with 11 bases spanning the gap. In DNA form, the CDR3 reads TGCGCCAGCAGCCAAGGGGCCAGGGGAAATGAAAAACTGTTTTTT. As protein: CASSQGARGNEKLFF.

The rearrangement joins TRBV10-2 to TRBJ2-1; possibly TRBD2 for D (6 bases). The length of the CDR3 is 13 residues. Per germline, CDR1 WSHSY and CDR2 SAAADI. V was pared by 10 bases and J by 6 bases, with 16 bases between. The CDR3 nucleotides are TGCGCCATAGGAACGGGAGACCTCAATGAGCAGTTCTTC. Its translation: CAIGTGDLNEQFF.

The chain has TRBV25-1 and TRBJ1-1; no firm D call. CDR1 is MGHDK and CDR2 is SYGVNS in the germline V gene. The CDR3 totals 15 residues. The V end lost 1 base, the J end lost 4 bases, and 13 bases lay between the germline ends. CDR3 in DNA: TGTGCCAGCAGTGAATGGAAGCCTAGCGGCACTGAAGCTTTCTTT. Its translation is CASSEWKPSGTEAFF.

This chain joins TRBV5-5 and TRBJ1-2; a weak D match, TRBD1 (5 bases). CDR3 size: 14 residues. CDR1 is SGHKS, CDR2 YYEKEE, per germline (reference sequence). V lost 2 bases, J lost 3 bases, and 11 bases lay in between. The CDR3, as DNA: TGTGCCAGCAGCTTAGCAGGGATGGACTATGGCTACACCTTC. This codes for CASSLAGMDYGYTF.

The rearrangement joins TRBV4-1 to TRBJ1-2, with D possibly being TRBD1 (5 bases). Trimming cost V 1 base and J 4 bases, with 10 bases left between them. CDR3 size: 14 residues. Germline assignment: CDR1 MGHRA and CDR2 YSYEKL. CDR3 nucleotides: TGCGCCAGCAGCCAAGTGGGACTGAGCTATGGCTACACCTTC. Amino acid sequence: CASSQVGLSYGYTF.

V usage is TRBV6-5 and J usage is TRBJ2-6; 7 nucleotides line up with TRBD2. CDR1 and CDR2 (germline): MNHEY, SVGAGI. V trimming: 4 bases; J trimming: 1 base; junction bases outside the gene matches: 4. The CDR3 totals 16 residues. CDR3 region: CASSSEGGSGANVLTF. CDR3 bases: TGTGCCAGCAGTTCTGAGGGAGGGTCTGGGGCCAACGTCCTGACTTTC.

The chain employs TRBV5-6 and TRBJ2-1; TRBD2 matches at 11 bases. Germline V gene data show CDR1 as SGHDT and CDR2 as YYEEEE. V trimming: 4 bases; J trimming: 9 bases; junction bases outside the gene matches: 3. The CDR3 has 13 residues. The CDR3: CASSVGTSGEQFF. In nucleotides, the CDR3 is TGTGCCAGCAGCGTTGGGACTAGCGGTGAGCAGTTCTTC.

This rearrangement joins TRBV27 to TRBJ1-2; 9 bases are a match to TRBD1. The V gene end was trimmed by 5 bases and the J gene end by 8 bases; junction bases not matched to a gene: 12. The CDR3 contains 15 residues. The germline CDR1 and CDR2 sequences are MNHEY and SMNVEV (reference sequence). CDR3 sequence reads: CASSRRGQGFEGYTF. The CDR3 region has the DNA TGTGCCAGCAGTCGCCGGGGACAGGGTTTCGAGGGCTACACCTTC.